This T cell receptor (beta chain) was recorded in a study of response to subunit inactivated influenza vaccine. Study-level results: That few new T cells are recruited by each seasonal influenza vaccination was the authors' suggestion.

TCRdb recomputed calls from the RT-PCR reads with MiXCR, one row per CDR3 protein. This table holds approximately 530,000 distinct CDR3 sequences, around 8% found once. In this sample, this clonotype turned up many times. The antigen remains unidentified. The TCR comes from a man in his fifties or sixties who received an inactivated influenza vaccine. The sequences come from PBMCs from blood, collected approximately 25 months after vaccination.

The DNA of the CDR3 is TGTGCCAGCAGCTTAACGCCGTCCAATGAGCAGTTCTTC. It is translated as CASSLTPSNEQFF. The chain couples TRBV7-3 to TRBJ2-1, with D unresolved. The germline CDR1 and CDR2 sequences are SGHTA and FQGTGA. V was shortened by 0 bases and J by 6 bases, with 6 bases between the two germline ends. The length of the CDR3 is 13 residues.